This is a list of T cell receptor beta chains from one sample in a study of CD8+ T cells in alopecia areata. Some clones are missing from TCRdb's copy, which holds only in-frame ones; the method was immunoSEQ multiplex PCR. The profile shows more than 200,000 clones, around two thirds of them singletons. The sequences come from CD4+ T cells sorted from blood, collected at week 0. These receptors were collected from a human donor with alopecia areata. Each CDR3 is given with its conserved first and last residue. The order of the fields is V gene, J gene, clone size, D gene, CDR3 DNA, CDR3 protein. The D gene is left open where the match is weak. Size is stated for part of the rows, as once, few or many counts, or as a class when the clone is expanded.

>TRBV5-1|TRBJ2-3|-|-
TGCGCCAGCAGCTTGTCGGACCCCACAGATACGCAGTATTTT
CASSLSDPTDTQYF
>TRBV30|TRBJ1-2|-|-
TGTGCCTGGAGTGTAACCGGCAGGGTGAGGGGCTACACCTTC
CAWSVTGRVRGYTF
>TRBV5-6|TRBJ2-5|-|TRBD1
TGTGCCAGCAGCCACGACAGGGGGCAGGAGACCCAGTACTTC
CASSHDRGQETQYF
>TRBV5-4|TRBJ2-5|-|TRBD2
TGTGCCAGCAGTGACCGACTAGCGGGGTTGGAGACCCAGTACTTC
CASSDRLAGLETQYF
>TRBV12-5|TRBJ2-3|-|-
TGTGCTAGTGGTTTCGAGACAAGGGGCACAGATACGCAGTATTTT
CASGFETRGTDTQYF
>TRBV14|TRBJ1-2|few|TRBD1
TGTGCCAGCAGCGAAGGGGGCCTTTTCTACACCTTC
CASSEGGLFYTF
>TRBV7-7|TRBJ2-5|-|-
TGTGCTAGCAGCAGTGGGTTCTACAAAGAGACCCAGTACTTC
CASSSGFYKETQYF
>TRBV29-1|TRBJ2-3|once|-
TGCAGCGGCGGGACTGGCACAGATACGCAGTATTTT
CSGGTGTDTQYF
>TRBV4-1|TRBJ2-7|-|-
TGCGCCAGCAGCTTCCGAGGGGTACAGTACTTC
CASSFRGVQYF
>TRBV2|TRBJ2-1|-|-
TGTGCCAGCAGTGACGCGGGGGCCGGTTTCTACAATGAGCAGTTCTTC
CASSDAGAGFYNEQFF
>TRBV30|TRBJ1-2|-|-
TGTGCCTGGAGGAGGAGGGAAAAGGATGGCTACACCTTC
CAWRRREKDGYTF
>TRBV30|TRBJ1-5|few|-
TGTGCCTGGAACGGGGTTAGCAATCAGCCCCAGCATTTT
CAWNGVSNQPQHF
>TRBV29-1|TRBJ2-1|few|-
TGCAGCGTTGATCCCTGGGAGCCCTACAATGAGCAGTTCTTC
CSVDPWEPYNEQFF
>TRBV4-2|TRBJ1-4|-|-
TGTGCCAGCAGCCAACTCACGGCTACAGGGATGAAACAACTGTTTTTT
CASSQLTATGMKQLFF
>TRBV6-5|TRBJ2-7|-|TRBD2
TGTGCCAGCAGGGGAGGGAGAGTTAGCTCCTACGAGCAGTACTTC
CASRGGRVSSYEQYF
>TRBV29-1|TRBJ2-1|-|TRBD2
TGCAGCGTTGATCCCGGGGGGTCTTACAATGAGCAGTTCTTC
CSVDPGGSYNEQFF
>TRBV9|TRBJ1-3|-|-
TGTGCCAGCAGCCCACGGACAGCAAGCGGAAACACCATATATTTT
CASSPRTASGNTIYF
>TRBV30|TRBJ1-5|-|-
TGTGCCTGGAGTGTACGGAGACAGGCGAATCAGCCCCAGCATTTT
CAWSVRRQANQPQHF
>TRBV15|TRBJ1-6|-|-
TGTGCCACCAGCAGAGATTCTGGGGATTCACCCCTCCACTTT
CATSRDSGDSPLHF
>TRBV6-5|TRBJ1-1|-|-
TGTGCCAGCAGTTACGGTGCAGGGAGGCCTGAAGCTTTCTTT
CASSYGAGRPEAFF
>TRBV5-4|TRBJ2-7|few|-
TGTGCCAGCAGCTTGGAGGCGAGAGGGCAGTCTGAGCAGTACTTC
CASSLEARGQSEQYF
>TRBV30|TRBJ1-2|few|-
TGTGCCTGGAGGCAGGGTGGCGGCTACACCTTC
CAWRQGGGYTF
>TRBV5-4|TRBJ1-2|-|-
TGTGCCAGCAGCCCGGACAGTAACTATGGCTACACCTTC
CASSPDSNYGYTF
>TRBV15|TRBJ1-4|-|-
TGTGCCACCAGCAGAGTAGGACCAGGGGCCGGGAACGGAGAAAAACTGTTTTTT
CATSRVGPGAGNGEKLFF
>TRBV7-9|TRBJ1-1|-|-
TGTGCCAGCAGCTTAGCAGAGGGCACTGAAGCTTTCTTT
CASSLAEGTEAFF
>TRBV30|TRBJ1-2|-|TRBD1
TGTGCCTGGAGCTTCATACGGGACAGGGTGGCTGGCTACACCTTC
CAWSFIRDRVAGYTF
>TRBV4-2|TRBJ1-1|-|-
TGTGCCAGCAGCCAAGATTACGGGGAGCTGAACACTGAAGCTTTCTTT
CASSQDYGELNTEAFF
>TRBV7-9|TRBJ2-7|-|TRBD1
TGTGCCAGCAGCAGAACCGGGACAGGGGGCTACGAGCAGTACTTC
CASSRTGTGGYEQYF
>TRBV29-1|TRBJ1-2|few|TRBD1
TGCAGCGCCGGGACAGGAGGCGGCTACACCTTC
CSAGTGGGYTF
>TRBV4-2|TRBJ2-5|-|TRBD2
TGTGCCAGCAGCGCTCGGACTAGCGGGCTAGCCCAGTACTTC
CASSARTSGLAQYF
>TRBV27|TRBJ1-1|few|-
TGTGCCAGCGGGTCTGGAAGCAGGTATACTTTCTTT
CASGSGSRYTFF
>TRBV30|TRBJ1-3|-|-
TGTGCCTGGAGCTCCTCTGGAAACACCATATATTTT
CAWSSSGNTIYF
>TRBV27|TRBJ1-6|many|TRBD1
TGTGCCAGCAGTTCCAACGGACAGGCTTATTCACCCCTCCACTTT
CASSSNGQAYSPLHF
>TRBV29-1|TRBJ2-3|-|-
TGCAGCGTTGATGTGGATACGCAGTATTTT
CSVDVDTQYF
>TRBV29-1|TRBJ2-3|-|-
TGCAGCGCGACAGTCACAGATACGCAGTATTTT
CSATVTDTQYF